This T cell receptor beta chain was sequenced during a study of blood T cell repertoires in COVID-19. Study summary: Acute-phase and convalescent COVID-19 samples originated in the United States, Italy and Spain.

The CDR3 is 17 residues long. In the original analysis: Scientists estimated how many nucleated cells there were by amplifying reference gene primers. Profiling relied on immunoSEQ multiplex PCR, and the TCRdb table lists in-frame clones only, not all of them. That table supplies the V and J calls and clone size; D and trimming were determined from the DNA. The table lists 17,000 or so clones, about 81% of them singletons. This TCR was recovered from a man in his forties with active or convalescent COVID-19. Sequencing input: peripheral blood. The chain has TRBV21-1 and TRBJ2-7; no check of the table's D call, TRBD1, against the DNA was made. TRBV21-1 counts as a pseudogene. This CDR3 reads CASSKADRGRVLAEQYF. The CDR3, as DNA: TGTGCCAGCAGCAAAGCGGACAGGGGGCGTGTTCTAGCCGAGCAGTACTTC.